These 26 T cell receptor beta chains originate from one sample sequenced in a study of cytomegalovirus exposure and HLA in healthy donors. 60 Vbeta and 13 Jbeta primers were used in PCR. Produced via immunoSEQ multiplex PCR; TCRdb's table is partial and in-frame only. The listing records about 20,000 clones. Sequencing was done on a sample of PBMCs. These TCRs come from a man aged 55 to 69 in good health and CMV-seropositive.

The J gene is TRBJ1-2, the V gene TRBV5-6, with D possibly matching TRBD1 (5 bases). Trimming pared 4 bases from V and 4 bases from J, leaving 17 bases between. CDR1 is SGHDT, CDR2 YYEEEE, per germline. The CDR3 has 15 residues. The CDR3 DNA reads TGTGCCAGCAGCGGTGGCGGGGCTTCCTTCTATGGCTACACCTTC. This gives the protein CASSGGGASFYGYTF.

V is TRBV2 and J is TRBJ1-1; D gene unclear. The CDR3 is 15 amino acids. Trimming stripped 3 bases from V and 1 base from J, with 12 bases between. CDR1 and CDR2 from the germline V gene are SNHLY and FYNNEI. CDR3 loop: CASSDDHPGNTEAFF. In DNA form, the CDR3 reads TGTGCCAGCAGTGACGACCACCCGGGGAACACTGAAGCTTTCTTT.

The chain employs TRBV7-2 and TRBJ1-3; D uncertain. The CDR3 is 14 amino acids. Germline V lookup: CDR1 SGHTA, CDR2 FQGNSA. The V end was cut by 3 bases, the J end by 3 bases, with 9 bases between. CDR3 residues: CASSFGVVGNTIYF. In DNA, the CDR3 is TGTGCCAGCAGCTTCGGGGTCGTTGGAAACACCATATATTTT.

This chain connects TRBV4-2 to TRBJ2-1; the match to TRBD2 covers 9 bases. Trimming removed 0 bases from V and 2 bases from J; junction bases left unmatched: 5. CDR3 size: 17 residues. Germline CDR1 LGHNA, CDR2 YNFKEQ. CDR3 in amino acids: CASSQDRLAVPYNEQFF. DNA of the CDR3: TGTGCCAGCAGCCAAGACCGACTAGCGGTGCCCTACAATGAGCAGTTCTTC.

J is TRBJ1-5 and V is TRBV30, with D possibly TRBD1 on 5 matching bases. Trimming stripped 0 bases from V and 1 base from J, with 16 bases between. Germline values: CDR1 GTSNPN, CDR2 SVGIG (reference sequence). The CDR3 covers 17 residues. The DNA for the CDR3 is TGTGCCTGGAGTGTACGGTGGGGGGAGGGGAGCAATCAGCCCCAGCATTTT. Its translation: CAWSVRWGEGSNQPQHF.

The CDR3 coding sequence is TGTGCCAGCAGCGTAGAAGGAGCATCCTATGGCTACACCTTC. It specifies CASSVEGASYGYTF. This chain uses TRBV9 with TRBJ1-2; D gene unclear. The germline CDR1 and CDR2 sequences are SGDLS and YYNGEE. V was trimmed by 0 bases and J by 4 bases, leaving 10 bases between them. This CDR3 has 14 amino acids.

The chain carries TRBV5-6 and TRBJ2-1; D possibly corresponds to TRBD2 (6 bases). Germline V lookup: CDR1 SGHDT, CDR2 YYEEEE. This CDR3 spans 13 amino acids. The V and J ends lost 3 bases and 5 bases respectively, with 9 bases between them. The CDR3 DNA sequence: TGTGCCAGCAGCTGGGTAGCGGACAATGAGCAGTTCTTC. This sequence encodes CASSWVADNEQFF.

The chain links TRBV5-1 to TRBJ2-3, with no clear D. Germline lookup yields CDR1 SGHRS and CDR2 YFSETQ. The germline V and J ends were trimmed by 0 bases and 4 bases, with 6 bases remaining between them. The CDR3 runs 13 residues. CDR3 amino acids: CASSLDPADTQYF. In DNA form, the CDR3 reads TGCGCCAGCAGCTTGGATCCAGCAGATACGCAGTATTTT. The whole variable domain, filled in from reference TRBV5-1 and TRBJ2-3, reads KAGVTQTPRYLIKTRGQQVTLSCSPISGHRSVSWYQQTPGQGLQFLFEYFSETQRNKGNFPGRFSGRQFSNSRSEMNVSTLELGDSALYLCASSLDPADTQYFGPGTRLTVL.

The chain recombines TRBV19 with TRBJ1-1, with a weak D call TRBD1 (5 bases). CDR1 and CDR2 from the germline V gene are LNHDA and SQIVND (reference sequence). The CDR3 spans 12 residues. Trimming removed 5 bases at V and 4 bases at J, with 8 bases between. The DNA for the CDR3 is TGTGCCAGTAGTGGGGGGAGCACTGAAGCTTTCTTT. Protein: CASSGGSTEAFF. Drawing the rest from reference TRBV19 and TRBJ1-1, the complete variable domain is DGGITQSPKYLFRKEGQNVTLSCEQNLNHDAMYWYRQDPGQGLRLIYYSQIVNDFQKGDIAEGYSVSREKKESFPLTVTSAQKNPTAFYLCASSGGSTEAFFGQGTRLTVV.

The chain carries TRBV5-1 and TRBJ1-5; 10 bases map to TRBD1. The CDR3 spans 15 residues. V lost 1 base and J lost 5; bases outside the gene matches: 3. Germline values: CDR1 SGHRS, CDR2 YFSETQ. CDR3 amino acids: CASSLLGTGDQPQHF. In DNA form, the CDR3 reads TGCGCCAGCAGCTTGTTAGGGACAGGGGATCAGCCCCAGCATTTT.

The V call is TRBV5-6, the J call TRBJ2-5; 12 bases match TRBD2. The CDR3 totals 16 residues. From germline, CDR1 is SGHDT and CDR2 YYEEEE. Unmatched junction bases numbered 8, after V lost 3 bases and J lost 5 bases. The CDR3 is CASSWVTSGRGETQYF. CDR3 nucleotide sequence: TGTGCCAGCAGCTGGGTGACTAGCGGGAGAGGGGAGACCCAGTACTTC.

The CDR3 loop is CASSLGPGGYGYTF. CDR3 bases: TGTGCCAGCAGCTTGGGACCCGGGGGCTATGGCTACACCTTC. This sequence joins TRBV5-6 and TRBJ1-2; a possible D gene is TRBD1 (5 bases). The CDR3 runs 14 residues. Germline values: CDR1 SGHDT, CDR2 YYEEEE. V lost 0 bases and J lost 4, with 10 bases in between.

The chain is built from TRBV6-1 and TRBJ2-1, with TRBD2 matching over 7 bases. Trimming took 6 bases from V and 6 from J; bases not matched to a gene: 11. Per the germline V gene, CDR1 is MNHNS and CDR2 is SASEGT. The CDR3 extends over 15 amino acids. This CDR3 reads CASSGTTSRVNEQFF. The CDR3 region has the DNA TGTGCCAGCAGCGGGACTACGAGCCGAGTCAATGAGCAGTTCTTC.

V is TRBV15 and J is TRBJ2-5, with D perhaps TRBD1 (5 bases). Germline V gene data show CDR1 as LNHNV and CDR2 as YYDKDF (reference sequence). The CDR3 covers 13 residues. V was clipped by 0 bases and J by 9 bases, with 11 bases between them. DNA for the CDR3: TGTGCCACCAGCAGAGAGGTGGGGCAAGCCCAGTACTTC. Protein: CATSREVGQAQYF. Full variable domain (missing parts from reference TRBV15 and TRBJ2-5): DAMVIQNPRYQVTQFGKPVTLSCSQTLNHNVMYWYQQKSSQAPKLLFHYYDKDFNNEADTPDNFQSRRPNTSFCFLDIRSPGLGDTAMYLCATSREVGQAQYFGPGTRLLVL.

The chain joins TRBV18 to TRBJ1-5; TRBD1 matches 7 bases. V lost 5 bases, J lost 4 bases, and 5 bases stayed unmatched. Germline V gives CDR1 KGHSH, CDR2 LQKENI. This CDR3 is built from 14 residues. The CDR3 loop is CASSMGQLNQPQHF. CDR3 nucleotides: TGTGCCAGCTCAATGGGACAGCTTAATCAGCCCCAGCATTTT.

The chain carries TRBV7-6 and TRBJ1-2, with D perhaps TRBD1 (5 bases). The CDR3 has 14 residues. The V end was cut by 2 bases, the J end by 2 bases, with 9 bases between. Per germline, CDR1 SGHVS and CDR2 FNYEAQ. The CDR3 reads CASSLKSGNYGYTF. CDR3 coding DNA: TGTGCCAGCAGCTTAAAGTCAGGGAACTATGGCTACACCTTC.

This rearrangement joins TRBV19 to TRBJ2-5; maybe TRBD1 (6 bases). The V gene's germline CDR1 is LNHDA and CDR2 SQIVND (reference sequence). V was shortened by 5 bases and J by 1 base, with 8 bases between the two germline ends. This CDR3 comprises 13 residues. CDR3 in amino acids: CASSPTGQETQYF. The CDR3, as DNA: TGTGCCAGTAGTCCGACAGGCCAAGAGACCCAGTACTTC.

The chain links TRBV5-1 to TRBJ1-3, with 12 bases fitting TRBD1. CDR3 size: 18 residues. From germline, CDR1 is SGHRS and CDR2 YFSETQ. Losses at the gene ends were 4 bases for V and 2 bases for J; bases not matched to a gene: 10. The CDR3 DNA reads TGCGCCAGCAGCCTAAAACCGGGACAGGGGGCAACTGGAAACACCATATATTTT. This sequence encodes CASSLKPGQGATGNTIYF.

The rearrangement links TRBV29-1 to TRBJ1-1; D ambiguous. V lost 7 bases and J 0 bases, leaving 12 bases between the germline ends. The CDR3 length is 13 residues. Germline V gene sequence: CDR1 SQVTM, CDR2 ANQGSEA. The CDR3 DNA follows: TGCAGCGCTGTTCCTCGAGTGAACACTGAAGCTTTCTTT. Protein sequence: CSAVPRVNTEAFF.

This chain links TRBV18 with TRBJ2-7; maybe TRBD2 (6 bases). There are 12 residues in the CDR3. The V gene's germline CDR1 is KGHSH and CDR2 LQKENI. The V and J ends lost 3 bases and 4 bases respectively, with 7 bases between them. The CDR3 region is CASSPGGYEQYF. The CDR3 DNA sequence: TGTGCCAGCTCACCCGGGGGATACGAGCAGTACTTC.

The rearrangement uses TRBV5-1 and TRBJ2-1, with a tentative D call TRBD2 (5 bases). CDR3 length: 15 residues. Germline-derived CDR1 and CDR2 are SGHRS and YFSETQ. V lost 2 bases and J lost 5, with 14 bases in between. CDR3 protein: CASSFGLERDNEQFF. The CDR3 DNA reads TGCGCCAGCAGCTTTGGCCTGGAGAGGGACAATGAGCAGTTCTTC.

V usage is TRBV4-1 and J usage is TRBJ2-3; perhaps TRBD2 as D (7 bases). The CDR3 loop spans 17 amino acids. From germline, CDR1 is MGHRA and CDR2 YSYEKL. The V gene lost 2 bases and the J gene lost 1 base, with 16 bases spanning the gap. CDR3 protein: CASSQLRGGVGTDTQYF. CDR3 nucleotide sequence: TGCGCCAGCAGCCAACTAAGGGGGGGGGTTGGCACAGATACGCAGTATTTT.

The CDR3 DNA reads as TGCGCCAGCAGCCAAGAGGGTGGGGAGAATAATTCACCCCTCCACTTT. It yields the protein CASSQEGGENNSPLHF. This sequence joins TRBV4-1 and TRBJ1-6; D is uncertain. Germline V gene lookup returns CDR1 MGHRA and CDR2 YSYEKL. Between the trimmed V and J ends, which lost 0 bases and 5 bases, there was a span of 11 bases. There are 16 residues in the CDR3.

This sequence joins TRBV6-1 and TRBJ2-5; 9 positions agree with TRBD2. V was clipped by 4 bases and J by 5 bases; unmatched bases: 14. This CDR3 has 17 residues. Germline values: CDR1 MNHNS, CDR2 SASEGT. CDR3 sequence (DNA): TGTGCCAGCAGTGGAAGCGGGGTTAGCGGGAGTCCGGAGACCCAGTACTTC. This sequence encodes CASSGSGVSGSPETQYF.

The CDR3 DNA is TGTGCCAGCAGCTTGGGTCGGACAGGGAGCTACACCTTC. It translates to CASSLGRTGSYTF. V usage is TRBV5-6 and J usage is TRBJ1-2; the match to TRBD1 covers 8 bases. The germline gives CDR1 SGHDT, CDR2 YYEEEE. This CDR3 is 13 amino acids long. J was trimmed by 9 bases and V by 0 bases; bases with no gene match: 4.

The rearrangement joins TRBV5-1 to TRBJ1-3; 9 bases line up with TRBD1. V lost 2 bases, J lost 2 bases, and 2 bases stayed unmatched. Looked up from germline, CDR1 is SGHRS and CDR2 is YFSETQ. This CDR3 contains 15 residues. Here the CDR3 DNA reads TGCGCCAGCAGCTTACGACAGGGGGCTGGAAACACCATATATTTT. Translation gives CASSLRQGAGNTIYF.